This T cell receptor beta chain came from a study of glioma-infiltrating T cells after dendritic cell vaccination. Whole-study context: Between about 2002 and 2012, patients got autologous tumor lysate-pulsed dendritic cell vaccines. Monocyte-derived dendritic cells, cultured about 7 days with IL-4 and GM-CSF, were pulsed with autologous tumor lysate. Study-level results: Few patients contributed both blood and tumor specimens.

The immunoSEQ assay amplified TCRB CDR3 from up to roughly 2 ug DNA. Profiling relied on immunoSEQ multiplex PCR, and the TCRdb table lists in-frame clones only, not all of them. In the table there are roughly 85,000 clones, 85% of which are singletons. Note on this clone: What it binds is unknown.

Sample time point: after dendritic cell vaccination, including at tumor progression/relapse. This receptor was identified in a human donor with glioblastoma. Specimen: blood, collected after dendritic cell vaccination.

CDR3 sequence (DNA): TGTGCCAGCAGTTTCACAGGGGACAATCAGCCCCAGCATTTT. Translated: CASSFTGDNQPQHF. V usage is TRBV28 and J usage is TRBJ1-5, with 7 nucleotides matching TRBD1. Germline-derived CDR1 and CDR2 are MDHEN and SYDVKM. The CDR3 extends over 14 amino acids. V shed 3 bases, J shed 3 bases, and the junction held 2 bases outside the gene matches.